Below, 7 T cell receptor beta chains from the same sample are listed, as sequenced in a study of cytomegalovirus exposure and HLA in healthy donors. PCR used 60 Vbeta primers and 13 Jbeta primers. Clones were read by immunoSEQ multiplex PCR, and TCRdb kept only the in-frame ones, dropping some. The sample holds fewer than 180,000 clones, 55% to 70% seen once. The sample taken for sequencing was PBMCs. These receptors originate from a woman aged 55-69 years in good health and CMV-seropositive.

V usage is TRBV2 and J usage is TRBJ1-2; TRBD1 aligns across 7 bases. Germline assignment: CDR1 SNHLY and CDR2 FYNNEI. V lost 4 bases, J lost 0 bases, and 2 bases stayed unmatched. The CDR3 runs to 14 residues. CDR3 residues: CASSVQGANYGYTF. The CDR3 region has the DNA TGTGCCAGCAGTGTGCAGGGGGCTAACTATGGCTACACCTTC.

The chain uses TRBV7-2 and TRBJ1-2; TRBD1 might be the D (6 bases). Germline loops: CDR1 SGHTA, CDR2 FQGNSA. V lost 1 base and J lost 3, with 12 bases in between. This CDR3 region has 15 residues. The CDR3 is CASSLGQGQDYGYTF. For the CDR3, the DNA is TGTGCCAGCAGCTTAGGGCAGGGGCAGGACTATGGCTACACCTTC.

The chain links TRBV29-1 to TRBJ2-3; D is possibly TRBD2 (5 bases). V lost 6 bases to trimming and J lost 1 base, with 11 bases between them. The CDR3 runs 13 residues. The germline V gene has CDR1 SQVTM and CDR2 ANQGSEA. CDR3 in amino acids: CSVFGVGTDTQYF. CDR3 DNA: TGCAGCGTCTTCGGGGTGGGCACAGATACGCAGTATTTT.

The rearrangement joins TRBV28 to TRBJ2-1, with D perhaps matching TRBD2 (6 bases). Trimming removed 5 bases at V and 0 bases at J, with 11 bases between. This CDR3 contains 15 residues. Germline V lookup: CDR1 MDHEN, CDR2 SYDVKM. The CDR3 here is CASSIAVSSYNEQFF. For the CDR3, the DNA is TGTGCCAGCAGTATAGCGGTGAGCTCCTACAATGAGCAGTTCTTC. Looking up the rest from reference TRBV28 and TRBJ2-1 gives the full variable domain: DVKVTQSSRYLVKRTGEKVFLECVQDMDHENMFWYRQDPGLGLRLIYFSYDVKMKEKGDIPEGYSVSREKKERFSLILESASTNQTSMYLCASSIAVSSYNEQFFGPGTRLTVL.

The chain joins TRBV2 to TRBJ1-1; 10 positions agree with TRBD1. V shed 7 bases and J 4 bases; nucleotides not matched to a gene: 9. Germline assignment: CDR1 SNHLY and CDR2 FYNNEI. The CDR3 spans 15 residues. CDR3 nucleotides: TGTGCCAGCAATCGACAGGGGGCGTCGGGCACTGAAGCTTTCTTT. It translates to CASNRQGASGTEAFF.

J is TRBJ1-4 and V is TRBV28; 7 bases align to TRBD1. The CDR3 runs 15 residues. Trimming took 4 bases from V and 7 from J; bases not matched to a gene: 9. The germline V gene encodes CDR1 MDHEN and CDR2 SYDVKM. CDR3 region: CASSSLAGGSEKLFF. The CDR3 DNA reads TGTGCCAGCAGTTCGTTGGCAGGGGGGAGTGAAAAACTGTTTTTT.

This chain links TRBV7-2 with TRBJ1-1; 7 bases fit TRBD1. This CDR3 is 13 amino acids long. V shed 5 bases, J shed 7 bases, and the junction held 7 bases outside the gene matches. Per the germline V gene, CDR1 is SGHTA and CDR2 is FQGNSA. The CDR3 bases are TGTGCCAGCAGCCTAGGGGACAGTAATGAAGCTTTCTTT. It codes for CASSLGDSNEAFF.